Listed below are T cell receptor beta chains from one sample, sequenced in a study of blood T cell repertoires in COVID-19. Profiled with immunoSEQ multiplex PCR; TCRdb holds only in-frame clones, not every one. This table has some 170,000 clones, 87% appearing once. Sequences were obtained from PBMCs or T cells enriched from blood (not recorded which). The receptor set was obtained from a human donor with acute COVID-19. The donor label of this sample is uncertain. CDR3s leave out the opening cysteine and the closing phenylalanine or tryptophan. Each record gives: V gene, CDR3 protein.

TRBV7-2 | ASTRTSGGNTDTQY
TRBV11-2 | ASSLGVSGGTTGELF
TRBV19 | ASSIGGIYGYT
TRBV5-1 | ASSPADVQETQY
TRBV19 | ASSMGGGAVLEEQY
TRBV30 | AWSDTPLTIGSYEQY
TRBV4-3 | ASSPGQLGRGYT
TRBV7-2 | ASSLGLAGGRSYNEQF
TRBV4-3 | ASSPQRRAGDTQY
TRBV5-5 | ASSSQGAGTEAF
TRBV6-6 | ASSSETSWGHNEQY
TRBV25-1 | ASSAGVYLARHEQF
TRBV6-5 | ASSYDHGYEQY
TRBV12-3/TRBV12-4 | ASSRGLLEAF
TRBV3-1/TRBV3-2 | ASSLDRGEQY